The 26 T cell receptor beta chains in this list originate from one sample, sequenced in a study of blood T cell repertoires in COVID-19. The assay was immunoSEQ multiplex PCR, and TCRdb's table has in-frame clones only and misses some. There are 65,000 to 70,000 clones in the sample; around 88% occur only once, and about 17% lies in the top ten. The sample was peripheral blood. These receptors were obtained from a middle-aged man with COVID-19, enrolled during active disease.

The V and J genes are TRBV30 and TRBJ2-1; 8 bases align to TRBD1. V shed 3 bases and J 1 base; nucleotides not matched to a gene: 5. The germline V gene encodes CDR1 GTSNPN and CDR2 SVGIG (reference sequence). This CDR3 has 15 amino acids. CDR3: CAWRRQGLSYNEQFF. CDR3 DNA sequence: TGTGCCTGGAGAAGACAGGGGCTTTCCTACAATGAGCAGTTCTTC. Filled out from reference TRBV30 and TRBJ2-1, the complete variable domain reads SQTIHQWPATLVQPVGSPLSLECTVEGTSNPNLYWYRQAAGRGLQLLFYSVGIGQISSEVPQNLSASRPQDRQFILSSKKLLLSDSGFYLCAWRRQGLSYNEQFFGPGTRLTVL.

The J gene is TRBJ2-1, the V gene TRBV19; D unclear. V shed 5 bases and J shed 4 bases, with 3 bases lying between them. This CDR3 has 11 amino acids. Germline V gene lookup returns CDR1 LNHDA and CDR2 SQIVND (reference sequence). The CDR3: CASSLYNEQFF. CDR3 sequence (DNA): TGTGCCAGTAGTCTGTACAATGAGCAGTTCTTC.

This chain links TRBV18 with TRBJ2-1; 9 nucleotides match TRBD2. Germline V gene lookup returns CDR1 KGHSH and CDR2 LQKENI. Trimming took 6 bases from V and 10 from J; bases not matched to a gene: 16. CDR3 length equals 16 residues. CDR3 loop: CASSSPWGSGGDEQFF. CDR3 nucleotide sequence: TGTGCCAGCTCCTCCCCCTGGGGTAGCGGGGGTGACGAGCAGTTCTTC.

The chain carries TRBV11-2 and TRBJ2-2; D is undetermined. Trimming removed 4 bases from V and 3 bases from J, with 3 bases in between. Germline values: CDR1 SGHAT, CDR2 FQNNGV. The CDR3 is 12 amino acids. The CDR3 spells CASSSDTGELFF. The CDR3 nucleotides are TGTGCCAGCAGCTCAGACACCGGGGAGCTGTTTTTT.

The rearrangement joins TRBV5-5 to TRBJ1-3; no clear D gene. CDR1 and CDR2 (germline): SGHKS, YYEKEE (reference sequence). The CDR3 runs 14 residues. The V and J ends lost 0 bases and 2 bases respectively, with 6 bases between them. CDR3 bases: TGTGCCAGCAGCTTGGATCTCCCTGGAAACACCATATATTTT. Its protein product is CASSLDLPGNTIYF.

Here the CDR3 reads CASSTQGGTEAFF. In nucleotides, the CDR3 is TGTGCCAGCAGCACACAGGGGGGCACTGAAGCTTTCTTT. The chain links TRBV7-2 to TRBJ1-1; 8 nucleotides agree with TRBD1. Trimming at V came to 5 bases and at J to 4 bases, leaving 3 bases not matched to a gene. In germline, CDR1 is SGHTA, CDR2 FQGNSA. The CDR3 covers 13 residues.

The CDR3 here is CASSEIGRNTEAFF. The CDR3 nucleotides read TGTGCCAGCAGTGAAATTGGCAGGAACACTGAAGCTTTCTTT. The genes are TRBV6-1 and TRBJ1-1, with D uncertain. The CDR3 consists of 14 residues. V was pared by 2 bases and J by 1 base, with 8 bases between. CDR1 MNHNS and CDR2 SASEGT come from the germline V gene.

This chain connects TRBV6-5 to TRBJ1-2; perhaps TRBD1 as D (5 bases). Trimming left V 6 bases short and J 3 bases short, with 14 bases between. CDR1 and CDR2 (germline): MNHEY, SVGAGI. CDR3 size: 14 residues. For the CDR3, the DNA is TGTGCCAGCAGCCAAGGAGGGGTGCACTATGGCTACACCTTC. Its translation is CASSQGGVHYGYTF.

CDR3 sequence (DNA): TGCAGCTTCGTCGGGGGGTCTGGAAACACCATATATTTT. Its protein is CSFVGGSGNTIYF. The chain employs TRBV29-1 and TRBJ1-3; weak D call: TRBD1 (5 bases). Per germline, CDR1 SQVTM and CDR2 ANQGSEA. Trimming removed 8 bases at V and 1 base at J, with 12 bases between. This CDR3 is 13 amino acids long.

In its sample, this clone is medium-sized. The J gene is TRBJ1-4, the V gene TRBV7-9, with a tentative D call TRBD1 (5 bases). Germline lookup yields CDR1 SEHNR and CDR2 FQNEAQ (reference sequence). V lost 5 bases, J lost 0 bases, and 16 bases lay in between. The CDR3 runs to 17 residues. The CDR3 DNA is TGTGCCAGCAGCCTCAGGCAGGGTCTTGCAACTAATGAAAAACTGTTTTTT. This sequence encodes CASSLRQGLATNEKLFF. Based on the CDR3 plus reference TRBV7-9 and TRBJ1-4, the full variable domain is DTGVSQNPRHKITKRGQNVTFRCDPISEHNRLYWYRQTLGQGPEFLTYFQNEAQLEKSRLLSDRFSAERPKGSFSTLEIQRTEQGDSAMYLCASSLRQGLATNEKLFFGSGTQLSVL.

This clone was seen repeatedly, ten times or more. The chain uses TRBV2 and TRBJ2-2, with a possible D match to TRBD1 (6 bases). This CDR3 has 15 residues. Trimming stripped 5 bases from V and 3 bases from J, with 13 bases between. CDR1 and CDR2 (germline): SNHLY, FYNNEI. CDR3 in amino acids: CASSIQGEDTGELFF. The CDR3 DNA reads TGTGCCAGCAGTATACAGGGAGAGGACACCGGGGAGCTGTTTTTT. Together with reference TRBV2 and TRBJ2-2, the CDR3 gives the full variable domain: EPEVTQTPSHQVTQMGQEVILRCVPISNHLYFYWYRQILGQKVEFLVSFYNNEISEKSEIFDDQFSVERPDGSNFTLKIRSTKLEDSAMYFCASSIQGEDTGELFFGEGSRLTVL.

This chain uses TRBV6-4 with TRBJ1-2; TRBD1 matches 8 bases. Germline CDR1 and CDR2: MRHNA and SNTAGT. The CDR3 contains 13 residues. V gave up 6 bases and J gave up 5 bases; unmatched junction bases: 5. This CDR3 is CASSRGQAYGYTF. Written as DNA, the CDR3 is TGTGCCAGCAGCAGGGGACAGGCTTATGGCTACACCTTC.

This chain joins TRBV19 and TRBJ2-4; no definite D call. V dropped 1 base and J dropped 2 bases, with 6 bases sitting between them. Per the germline V gene, CDR1 is LNHDA and CDR2 is SQIVND (reference sequence). The CDR3 extends over 14 amino acids. CDR3 protein: CASSIGQTKNIQYF. The CDR3 DNA sequence: TGTGCCAGTAGTATAGGTCAAACCAAAAACATTCAGTACTTC.

The chain is built from TRBV6-1 and TRBJ1-2; D is unresolved. Germline V gene sequence: CDR1 MNHNS, CDR2 SASEGT. The V gene lost 1 base and the J gene lost 5 bases, with 8 bases spanning the gap. The CDR3 length is 13 residues. CDR3 DNA sequence: TGTGCCAGCAGTGAAGTGGGCGGGTATGGCTACACCTTC. The encoded protein is CASSEVGGYGYTF.

The chain links TRBV5-5 to TRBJ2-2, with TRBD1 identical over 8 bases. The CDR3 is 15 residues long. V trimming: 6 bases; J trimming: 6 bases; junction bases outside the gene matches: 10. The germline CDR1 and CDR2 sequences are SGHKS and YYEKEE (reference sequence). The CDR3 sequence is CASKIRQGAAGELFF. The CDR3 coding sequence is TGTGCCAGCAAAATTAGGCAGGGGGCCGCCGGGGAGCTGTTTTTT.

J is TRBJ1-5 and V is TRBV6-5; 7 nucleotides line up with TRBD1. With 6 bases clipped from V and 2 bases from J, the junction kept 1 base outside the gene matches. Germline CDR1 and CDR2: MNHEY and SVGAGI. This CDR3 has 13 residues. The CDR3 spells CASRGTGNQPQHF. Written as DNA, the CDR3 is TGTGCCAGCAGAGGGACAGGCAATCAGCCCCAGCATTTT.

The J gene is TRBJ2-5, the V gene TRBV24-1, with D hard to call. V was pared by 3 bases and J by 5 bases, with 9 bases between. Per germline, CDR1 KGHDR and CDR2 SFDVKD. The CDR3 contains 13 residues. This CDR3 reads CATSDPYLETQYF. The CDR3 nucleotides read TGTGCCACCAGTGATCCGTATTTGGAGACCCAGTACTTC.

This sequence joins TRBV18 and TRBJ1-5, with TRBD1 matching over 8 bases. CDR1 and CDR2 from the germline V gene are KGHSH and LQKENI. V dropped 6 bases and J dropped 3; count of bases not matched to a gene: 7. The CDR3 extends over 15 amino acids. The CDR3 coding sequence is TGTGCCAGCTCGCTTGGACAGGGAGACAATCAGCCCCAGCATTTT. It translates to CASSLGQGDNQPQHF. Filled out from reference TRBV18 and TRBJ1-5, the complete variable domain reads NAGVMQNPRHLVRRRGQEARLRCSPMKGHSHVYWYRQLPEEGLKFMVYLQKENIIDESGMPKERFSAEFPKEGPSILRIQQVVRGDSAAYFCASSLGQGDNQPQHFGDGTRLSIL.

This clone occurred once. The gene calls are TRBV19 and TRBJ2-2, with D perhaps matching TRBD1 (5 bases). Trimming took off 3 bases at V and 7 bases at J, with 12 bases between the two ends. Germline CDR1 is LNHDA and CDR2 is SQIVND (reference sequence). CDR3 size: 14 residues. CDR3 protein: CASSIQGGSGELFF. The CDR3 DNA reads TGTGCCAGTAGTATCCAGGGTGGAAGCGGGGAGCTGTTTTTT.

This clone was seen a few times. The J gene is TRBJ1-2, the V gene TRBV7-9, with 10 bases that match TRBD1. CDR3 length equals 15 residues. CDR1 SEHNR and CDR2 FQNEAQ come from the germline V gene (reference sequence). The J segment lost 8 bases and the V segment lost 1 base, leaving 7 bases of the junction unmatched. CDR3 loop: CASSLGGQGRIGYTF. In DNA form, the CDR3 reads TGTGCCAGCAGCTTAGGGGGACAGGGGCGTATAGGCTACACCTTC.

The chain recombines TRBV6-1 with TRBJ1-5; TRBD1 agrees at 9 bases. This CDR3 contains 16 residues. Germline V gene sequence: CDR1 MNHNS, CDR2 SASEGT. V dropped 3 bases and J dropped 3; count of bases not matched to a gene: 6. The CDR3 loop is CASSDAGQGVNQPQHF. CDR3 coding DNA: TGTGCCAGCAGTGACGCGGGACAGGGCGTCAATCAGCCCCAGCATTTT.

This clone was seen a handful of times. The rearrangement uses TRBV6-4 and TRBJ1-2, with 8 positions matching TRBD1. J gave up 6 bases and V 2 bases, and 2 bases lay outside the gene matches. The CDR3 runs to 13 residues. The germline gives CDR1 MRHNA, CDR2 SNTAGT. The CDR3 coding sequence is TGTGCCAGCAGTGACCGGACAGGGAATGGCTACACCTTC. This gives the protein CASSDRTGNGYTF.

V gene TRBV6-5 combines with J gene TRBJ2-3, with D possibly TRBD1 on 6 matching bases. V lost 7 bases and J 2 bases, leaving 13 bases between the germline ends. The CDR3 length is 14 residues. Germline V gives CDR1 MNHEY, CDR2 SVGAGI. Here the CDR3 reads CASTLGDNTDTQYF. The CDR3 DNA reads as TGTGCCAGCACTCTAGGGGACAACACAGATACGCAGTATTTT.

The V and J genes are TRBV5-1 and TRBJ2-2; a possible D gene is TRBD1 (5 bases). The ends were cut back, 4 bases at V and 4 bases at J, with 11 bases in the middle. Germline V gene sequence: CDR1 SGHRS, CDR2 YFSETQ. The CDR3 consists of 14 residues. The CDR3 coding sequence is TGCGCCAGCAGCCCAGGGATACCCACCGGGGAGCTGTTTTTT. It specifies CASSPGIPTGELFF.

The count of this clone is one. The rearrangement links TRBV28 to TRBJ2-3; 8 positions match TRBD2. Per germline, CDR1 MDHEN and CDR2 SYDVKM. The CDR3 totals 17 residues. Trimming cost V 5 bases and J 2 bases; bases outside gene matches: 12. CDR3 amino acids: CASSPWEAGAYTDTQYF. The CDR3, as DNA: TGTGCCAGCAGTCCCTGGGAAGCGGGGGCATACACAGATACGCAGTATTTT.

The rearrangement uses TRBV27 and TRBJ1-1; TRBD1 agrees at 9 bases. V lost 5 bases to trimming and J lost 4 bases; unmatched junction nucleotides: 8. Germline V gives CDR1 MNHEY, CDR2 SMNVEV (reference sequence). The CDR3 is 15 amino acids. CDR3 in DNA: TGTGCCAGCAGTCCCGGACAGGGGAGGGGCACTGAAGCTTTCTTT. As protein: CASSPGQGRGTEAFF.